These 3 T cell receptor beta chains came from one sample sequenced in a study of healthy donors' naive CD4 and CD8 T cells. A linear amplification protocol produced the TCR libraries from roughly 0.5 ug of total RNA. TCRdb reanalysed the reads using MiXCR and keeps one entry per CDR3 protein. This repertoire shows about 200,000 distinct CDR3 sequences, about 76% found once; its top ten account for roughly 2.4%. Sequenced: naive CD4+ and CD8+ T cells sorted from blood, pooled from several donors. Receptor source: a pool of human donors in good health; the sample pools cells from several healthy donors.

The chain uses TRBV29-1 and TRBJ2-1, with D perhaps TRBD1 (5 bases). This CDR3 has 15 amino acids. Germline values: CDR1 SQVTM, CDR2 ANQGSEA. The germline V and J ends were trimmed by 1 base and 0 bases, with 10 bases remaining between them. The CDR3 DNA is TGCAGCGTTGAAGGTCAGGGCAGCTCCTACAATGAGCAGTTCTTC. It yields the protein CSVEGQGSSYNEQFF.

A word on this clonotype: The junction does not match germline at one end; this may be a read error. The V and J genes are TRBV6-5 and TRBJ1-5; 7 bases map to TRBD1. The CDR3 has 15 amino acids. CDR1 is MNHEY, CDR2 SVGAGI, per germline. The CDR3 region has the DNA TGTGCCAGCAGCCCCAGCAAAGGGGGCAATCAGCCTCAGCATTTT. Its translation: CASSPSKGGNQPQHF.

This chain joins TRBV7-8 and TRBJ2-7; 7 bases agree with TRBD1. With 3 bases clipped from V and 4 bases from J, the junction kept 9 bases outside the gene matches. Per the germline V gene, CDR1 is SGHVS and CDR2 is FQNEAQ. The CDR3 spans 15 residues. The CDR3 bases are TGTGCCAGCAGCTTCTCGACAGGGATATCGTACGAGCAGTACTTC. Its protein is CASSFSTGISYEQYF.